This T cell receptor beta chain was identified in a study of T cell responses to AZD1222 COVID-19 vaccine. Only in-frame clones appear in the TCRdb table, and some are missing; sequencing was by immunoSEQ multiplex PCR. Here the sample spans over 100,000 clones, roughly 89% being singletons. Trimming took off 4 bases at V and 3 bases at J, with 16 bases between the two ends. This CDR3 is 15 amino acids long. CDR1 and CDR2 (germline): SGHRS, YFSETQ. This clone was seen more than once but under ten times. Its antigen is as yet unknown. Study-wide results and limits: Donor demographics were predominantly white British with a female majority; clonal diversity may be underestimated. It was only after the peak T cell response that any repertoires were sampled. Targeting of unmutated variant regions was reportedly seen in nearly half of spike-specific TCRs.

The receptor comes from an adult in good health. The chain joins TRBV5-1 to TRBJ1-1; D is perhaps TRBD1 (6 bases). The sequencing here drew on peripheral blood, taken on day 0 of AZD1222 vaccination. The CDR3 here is CASSPRGAGDTEAFF. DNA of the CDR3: TGCGCCAGCAGCCCGAGGGGGGCAGGGGACACTGAAGCTTTCTTT.